This T cell receptor beta chain was identified during a study of regulatory T cells in long-lasting Graves disease. Study-level background: Persistent Graves' disease meant over 5 years of antithyroid drugs with positive TSH receptor antibodies.

The ends were cut back, 3 bases at V and 8 bases at J, with 10 bases in the middle. The CDR3 is 12 amino acids. This clonotype was seen ten or more times. Its antigen remains unknown. Study results and caveats: Investigators studied peripheral blood only, not thyroid tissue.

Specified time point: persistent/refractory GD, antithyroid drugs over 5 years with positive TRAb. RNA from PBMCs was the source of the TCR library. The authors drew approximately 9 milliliters of peripheral blood into EDTA tubes. Arm-PCR of CDR3 regions with iRepertoire HTBI primers generated TCR beta libraries. TCRdb processed the multiplex PCR reads anew with MiXCR; each CDR3 protein has one entry. The sample has fewer than 400,000 distinct CDR3 sequences, around 20% seen once. The chain uses TRBV12-3 or TRBV12-4 and TRBJ1-2; a weak D match, TRBD1 (6 bases). The material sequenced was peripheral blood mononuclear cells (PBMCs), taken when the disease was refractory, from a patient treated with antithyroid drugs. This receptor was obtained from a female donor with Graves disease. CDR3 in DNA: TGTGCCAGCAGTTTGCCAGGGGAAGGCTACACCTTC. This translates into CASSLPGEGYTF.